The present T cell receptor (beta chain) was sequenced within a study of blood T cell repertoires in COVID-19. Original analysis: Estimation of nucleated cell counts relied on the amplification of reference gene primers. The table came from immunoSEQ multiplex PCR; TCRdb's copy has only in-frame clones and leaves some out. V, J and clone size were drawn from that table, and D and trimming were deduced from the DNA. Of some 220,000 clones listed, 87% are singletons. J was trimmed by 5 bases and V by 3 bases; bases with no gene match: 3. This CDR3 region has 14 residues. The germline CDR1 and CDR2 sequences are LNHNV and YYDKDF (reference sequence).

The TCR originated in a woman under 30 who had recovered from COVID-19. The sample comprised peripheral blood. This chain links TRBV15 with TRBJ2-7, with TRBD2 identical over 11 bases. The CDR3 nucleotides read TGTGCCACCAGCAGGACTAGCGGGACCCACGAGCAGTACTTC. Its protein product is CATSRTSGTHEQYF.